This T cell receptor (beta chain) was identified in a study of tumor-infiltrating lymphocytes in primary liver carcinoma. Extraction also yielded germline DNA, while blood RNA was obtained from unsorted whole blood. Germline values: CDR1 MNHNY, CDR2 SVGAGI (reference sequence). The CDR3 is made up of 14 amino acids. Between the trimmed V and J ends, which lost 8 bases and 1 base, there was a span of 11 bases. Using a constant-region primer together with ProtoScript II reverse transcriptase, TCR beta cDNA was made from about 490 ng of total RNA. Employing slightly modified ARM-PCR, three nested multiplex PCR rounds were run, and these gave rise to the TCR beta libraries. TRBV1-TRBV30 forward primers and a C-beta reverse primer were used in the first two PCR rounds, which each ran for approximately 11 cycles. From the multiplex PCR reads, TCRdb called clonotypes with MiXCR, one entry per CDR3 protein. This sample yields 300,000 to 400,000 distinct CDR3 sequences, of which 65% are seen a single time; about 6.5% belongs to the top ten.

Many counts were recorded for this clonotype. The chain recombines TRBV6-6 with TRBJ2-2; D might be TRBD1 or TRBD2, each matching 5 bases. The receptor was derived from a man aged 35-49 years with primary liver carcinoma and hepatitis B virus infection. The specimen sequenced was peripheral blood. CDR3 nucleotide sequence: TGTGCCAGCTGGGGGAGATTGAACACCGGGGAGCTGTTTTTT. Translating gives CASWGRLNTGELFF.